Here is one T cell receptor beta chain with its context. This specimen comes from a study of T cell changes during pregnancy in multiple sclerosis. The germline gives CDR1 SGHRS, CDR2 YFSETQ. There are 14 residues in the CDR3. Unmatched junction bases numbered 1, after V lost 4 bases and J lost 3 bases. The data were produced by immunoSEQ multiplex PCR, yet TCRdb's version contains in-frame clones alone and is incomplete. The profile shows more than 75,000 clones, over 85% of them singletons. This rearrangement joins TRBV5-1 to TRBJ2-3, with TRBD2 identical over 11 bases. The sequencing here drew on peripheral blood, taken in the first trimester of pregnancy. The sequence was collected from a female donor with multiple sclerosis, enrolled in a pregnancy study. The CDR3 bases are TGCGCCAGCAGCCGACTAGCGGGAACAGATACGCAGTATTTT. Its translation: CASSRLAGTDTQYF.